A selection of T cell receptor beta chains follows, all from one sample in a study of response to subunit inactivated influenza vaccine. TCRdb recomputed calls from the RT-PCR reads with MiXCR, one row per CDR3 protein. In the table there are a few hundred thousand distinct CDR3 sequences, over 9.5% of which are singletons. The sample here was PBMCs from blood, taken 45 days after vaccination. The source of these receptors is a man aged 50 to 60 who received an inactivated influenza vaccine. CDR3s include the opening cysteine and the closing phenylalanine or tryptophan. A D gene is named only where the DNA matches it firmly. Only part of the rows carry a size: once, few, many, or a class if the clone is expanded.

j_gene: TRBJ2-1
d_gene: -
v_gene: TRBV7-2
abundance: many
CDR3nt: TGTGCCAGCAGCTTGGACTACAATGAGCAGTTCTTC
CDR3aa: CASSLDYNEQFF

j_gene: TRBJ2-7
d_gene: TRBD1
v_gene: TRBV6-1
abundance: -
CDR3nt: TGTGCCAGCAGCACAGGGGGAGGTAGCTCCTACGAGCAGTACTTC
CDR3aa: CASSTGGGSSYEQYF

j_gene: TRBJ2-7
d_gene: -
v_gene: TRBV5-6
abundance: -
CDR3nt: TGTGCCAGCAGCCTTCTGGGACCCACCTACGAGCAGTACTTC
CDR3aa: CASSLLGPTYEQYF

j_gene: TRBJ2-2
d_gene: -
v_gene: TRBV28
abundance: -
CDR3nt: TGTGCCAGCAGTTTACCTGGCGCTCGGGAGGAGCTGTTTTTT
CDR3aa: CASSLPGAREELFF

j_gene: TRBJ2-7
d_gene: -
v_gene: TRBV5-1
abundance: -
CDR3nt: TGCGCCAGCAGCACCATCCAGGGTTCCTACGAGCAGTACTTC
CDR3aa: CASSTIQGSYEQYF

j_gene: TRBJ2-1
d_gene: -
v_gene: TRBV11-3
abundance: -
CDR3nt: TGTGCCAGCAGCTCCGCTCGGGGCGGGAACAATGAGCAGTTCTTC
CDR3aa: CASSSARGGNNEQFF

j_gene: TRBJ2-1
d_gene: TRBD2
v_gene: TRBV20-1
abundance: few
CDR3nt: TGCAGTGCTAGGTCGTGGCGGGAGAATGAGCAGTTCTTC
CDR3aa: CSARSWRENEQFF

j_gene: TRBJ2-7
d_gene: TRBD2
v_gene: TRBV6-5
abundance: few
CDR3nt: TGTGCCAGCAGTTACTTCGGTAGCGGGAGGGGCGAGCAGTACTTC
CDR3aa: CASSYFGSGRGEQYF

j_gene: TRBJ2-7
d_gene: TRBD2
v_gene: TRBV29-1
abundance: -
CDR3nt: TGCAGCGTCTGGACTAGCGGGGGAGGCGAGCAGTACTTC
CDR3aa: CSVWTSGGGEQYF

j_gene: TRBJ2-6
d_gene: -
v_gene: TRBV12-3/TRBV12-4
abundance: -
CDR3nt: TGTGCCAGCAGTCACGGGGTATCTGGGGCCAACGTCCTGACTTTC
CDR3aa: CASSHGVSGANVLTF

j_gene: TRBJ2-7
d_gene: -
v_gene: TRBV21-1
abundance: -
CDR3nt: TGTGCCAGCAGCGAGGGGGGAGGACTCGAAAGCTCCTACGAGCAGTACTTC
CDR3aa: CASSEGGGLESSYEQYF

j_gene: TRBJ1-2
d_gene: TRBD1
v_gene: TRBV12-3/TRBV12-4
abundance: -
CDR3nt: TGTGCCAGCAGTTTCGGGGACAGGGGTGATGGCTACACCTTC
CDR3aa: CASSFGDRGDGYTF

j_gene: TRBJ1-2
d_gene: -
v_gene: TRBV24-1
abundance: -
CDR3nt: TGTGCCACCAGTGATCCTGCGGGGGCGTATGGCTACACCTTC
CDR3aa: CATSDPAGAYGYTF

j_gene: TRBJ2-3
d_gene: -
v_gene: TRBV24-1
abundance: -
CDR3nt: TGTGCCACCAGAGGACAGACAGATACGCAGTATTTT
CDR3aa: CATRGQTDTQYF

j_gene: TRBJ2-7
d_gene: -
v_gene: TRBV29-1
abundance: -
CDR3nt: TGCAGCGTTAAAGGGGGGGCTTCGTACGAGCAGTACTTC
CDR3aa: CSVKGGASYEQYF

j_gene: TRBJ1-1
d_gene: TRBD1
v_gene: TRBV6-5
abundance: few
CDR3nt: TGTGCCAGCGTTGGGACAGGCCTGAACACTGAAGCTTTCTTT
CDR3aa: CASVGTGLNTEAFF

j_gene: TRBJ2-7
d_gene: TRBD2
v_gene: TRBV12-3/TRBV12-4
abundance: few
CDR3nt: TGTGCCAGCAGTCCAGCGGGAGGCGGGGACGAGCAGTACTTC
CDR3aa: CASSPAGGGDEQYF

j_gene: TRBJ1-1
d_gene: TRBD1
v_gene: TRBV18
abundance: many
CDR3nt: TGTGCCAGCTCACCTAACGACAGGGGGATTGAAGCTTTCTTT
CDR3aa: CASSPNDRGIEAFF

j_gene: TRBJ1-6
d_gene: TRBD1
v_gene: TRBV14
abundance: few
CDR3nt: TGTGCCAGCAGCCACCGCCGGGACAGAAATTCACCCCTCCACTTT
CDR3aa: CASSHRRDRNSPLHF

j_gene: TRBJ2-1
d_gene: TRBD2
v_gene: TRBV27
abundance: -
CDR3nt: TGTGCCAGCAGTAACCCGACTAGCGGGAGGACCAATGAGCAGTTCTTC
CDR3aa: CASSNPTSGRTNEQFF

j_gene: TRBJ2-2
d_gene: -
v_gene: TRBV5-4
abundance: -
CDR3nt: TGTGCCAGCAGCTTGGCACCAGGGCCGAACACCGGGGAGCTGTTTTTT
CDR3aa: CASSLAPGPNTGELFF

j_gene: TRBJ2-3
d_gene: TRBD1
v_gene: TRBV4-2
abundance: -
CDR3nt: TGTGCCAGCAGCCAAGTGGGGCGGCAGGGGGCCAATACGCAGTATTTT
CDR3aa: CASSQVGRQGANTQYF

j_gene: TRBJ1-5
d_gene: TRBD1
v_gene: TRBV20-1
abundance: few
CDR3nt: TGCAGTGGTAAAACAGGGGATCAGCCCCAGCATTTT
CDR3aa: CSGKTGDQPQHF

j_gene: TRBJ2-5
d_gene: -
v_gene: TRBV12-3/TRBV12-4
abundance: -
CDR3nt: TGTGCCAGCAGTTTAGGTGGGGGGGGCCCCCTTCGAGAGACCCAGTACTTC
CDR3aa: CASSLGGGGPLRETQYF

j_gene: TRBJ1-2
d_gene: -
v_gene: TRBV4-1
abundance: -
CDR3nt: TGCGCCAGCAGCCAAGTCCCAGGGCCGAGGAACTATGGCTACACCTTC
CDR3aa: CASSQVPGPRNYGYTF

j_gene: TRBJ2-7
d_gene: TRBD2
v_gene: TRBV9
abundance: many
CDR3nt: TGTGCCAGCAGCGATCCCGTCAGAGGAGATTCTAGCGGCTACGAGCAGTACTTC
CDR3aa: CASSDPVRGDSSGYEQYF

j_gene: TRBJ2-7
d_gene: -
v_gene: TRBV18
abundance: few
CDR3nt: TGTGCCAGCTCTCAGGATCGATACGAGCAGTACTTC
CDR3aa: CASSQDRYEQYF

j_gene: TRBJ2-1
d_gene: -
v_gene: TRBV5-1
abundance: once
CDR3nt: TGCGCCAGCAGTACCGGGACTGCCTACAATGAGCACTTCTTC
CDR3aa: CASSTGTAYNEHFF